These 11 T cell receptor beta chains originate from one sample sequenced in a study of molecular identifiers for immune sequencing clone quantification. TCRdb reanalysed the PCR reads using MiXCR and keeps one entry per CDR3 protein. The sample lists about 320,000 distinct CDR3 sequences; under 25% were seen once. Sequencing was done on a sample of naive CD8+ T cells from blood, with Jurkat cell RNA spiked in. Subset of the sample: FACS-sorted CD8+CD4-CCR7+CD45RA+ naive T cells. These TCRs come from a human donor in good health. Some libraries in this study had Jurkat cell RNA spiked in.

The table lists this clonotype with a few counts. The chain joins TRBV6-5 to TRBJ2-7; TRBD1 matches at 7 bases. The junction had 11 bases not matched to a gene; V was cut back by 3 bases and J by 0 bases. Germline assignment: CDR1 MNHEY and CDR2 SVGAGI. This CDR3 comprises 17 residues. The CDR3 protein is CASSYTPRTGYSYEQYF. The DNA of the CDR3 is TGTGCCAGCAGTTATACGCCCCGGACAGGCTACTCCTACGAGCAGTACTTC.

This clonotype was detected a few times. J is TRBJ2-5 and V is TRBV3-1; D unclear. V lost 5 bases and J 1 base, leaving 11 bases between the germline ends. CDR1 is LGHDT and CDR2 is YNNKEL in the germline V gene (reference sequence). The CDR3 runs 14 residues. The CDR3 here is CASSDRAPQETQYF. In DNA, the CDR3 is TGTGCCAGCAGCGACCGGGCCCCCCAAGAGACCCAGTACTTC.

This CDR3 reads CASSPTFPGEQYF. CDR3 DNA: TGTGCCAGCAGCCCTACCTTTCCGGGGGAGCAGTACTTC. J is TRBJ2-7 and V is TRBV7-9; possible D gene TRBD2, 5 bases. The CDR3 consists of 13 residues. Germline assignment: CDR1 SEHNR and CDR2 FQNEAQ (reference sequence). V was cut by 5 bases and J by 7 bases, with 15 bases left in between.

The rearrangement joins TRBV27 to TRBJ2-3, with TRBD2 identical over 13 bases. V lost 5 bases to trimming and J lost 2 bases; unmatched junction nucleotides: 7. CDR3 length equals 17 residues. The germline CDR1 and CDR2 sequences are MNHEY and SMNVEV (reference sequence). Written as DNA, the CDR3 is TGTGCCAGCAGTCAACCGGGACTAGCGGGGCACACAGATACGCAGTATTTT. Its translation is CASSQPGLAGHTDTQYF.

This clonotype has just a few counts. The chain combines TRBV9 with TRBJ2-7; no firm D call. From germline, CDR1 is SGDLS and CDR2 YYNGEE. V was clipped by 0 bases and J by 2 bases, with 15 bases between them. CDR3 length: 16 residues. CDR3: CASSVGSRSYTYEQYF. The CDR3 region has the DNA TGTGCCAGCAGCGTAGGGTCCAGGTCTTACACCTACGAGCAGTACTTC.

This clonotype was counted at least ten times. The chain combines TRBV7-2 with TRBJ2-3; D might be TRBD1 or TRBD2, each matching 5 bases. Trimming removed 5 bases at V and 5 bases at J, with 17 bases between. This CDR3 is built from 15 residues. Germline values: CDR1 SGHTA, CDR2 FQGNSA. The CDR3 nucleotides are TGTGCCAGCAGCCCCCGGGGCGGGTATGGAGATACGCAGTATTTT. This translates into CASSPRGGYGDTQYF.

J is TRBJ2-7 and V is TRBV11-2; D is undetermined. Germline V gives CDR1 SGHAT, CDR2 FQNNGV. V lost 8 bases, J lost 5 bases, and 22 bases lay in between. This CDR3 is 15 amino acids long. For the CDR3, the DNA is TGTGCCAGCCGCCCCATCGCACTTCCGAGCGACGAGCAGTACTTC. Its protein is CASRPIALPSDEQYF.

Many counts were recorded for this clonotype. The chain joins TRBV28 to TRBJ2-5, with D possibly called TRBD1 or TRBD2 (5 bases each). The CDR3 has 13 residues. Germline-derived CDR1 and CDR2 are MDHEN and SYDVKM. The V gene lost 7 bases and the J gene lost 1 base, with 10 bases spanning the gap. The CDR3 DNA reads TGTGCCAGCAACCCGAGGGGCCAAGAGACCCAGTACTTC. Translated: CASNPRGQETQYF.

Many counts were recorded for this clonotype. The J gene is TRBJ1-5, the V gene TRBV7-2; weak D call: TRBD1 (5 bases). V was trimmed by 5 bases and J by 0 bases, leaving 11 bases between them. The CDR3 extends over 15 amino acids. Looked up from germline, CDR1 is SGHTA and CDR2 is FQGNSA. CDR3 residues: CASSPTGLSNQPQHF. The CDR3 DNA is TGTGCCAGCAGCCCTACAGGACTTAGCAATCAGCCCCAGCATTTT.

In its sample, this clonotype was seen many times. The CDR3 DNA reads TGTGCCAGCAGCCGATTGTTTCCTGGGGCCAACGTCCTGACTTTC. It yields the protein CASSRLFPGANVLTF. V gene TRBV3-1 combines with J gene TRBJ2-6; D uncertain. The CDR3 totals 15 residues. Germline values: CDR1 LGHDT, CDR2 YNNKEL (reference sequence). V lost 4 bases and J 2 bases, leaving 9 bases between the germline ends.

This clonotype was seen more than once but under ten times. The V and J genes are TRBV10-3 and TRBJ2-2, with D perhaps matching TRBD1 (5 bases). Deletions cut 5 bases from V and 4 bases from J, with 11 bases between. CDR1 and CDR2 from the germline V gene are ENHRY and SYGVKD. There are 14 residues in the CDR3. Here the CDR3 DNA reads TGTGCCATCAGTCCGCAGGGCTTCACCGGGGAGCTGTTTTTT. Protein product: CAISPQGFTGELFF.